One sample yielded the 28 T cell receptor beta chains listed below, sequenced in a study of OX40 agonist ivuxolimab in advanced cancers. The repertoire was sequenced with immunoSEQ multiplex PCR; TCRdb's copy has only in-frame clones and lacks some. The sample records 31,000 or so clones, approximately 84% being singletons. This specimen was CD4+ or CD8+ T cells sorted from blood, taken in a trial of the OX40 agonist ivuxolimab. Receptors originate from an adult with an advanced solid tumor such as melanoma, head and neck, liver or kidney cancer.

The chain combines TRBV19 with TRBJ2-1, with a possible D match to TRBD2 (6 bases). V was cut by 4 bases and J by 1 base, with 8 bases left in between. Germline V gives CDR1 LNHDA, CDR2 SQIVND (reference sequence). The CDR3 consists of 14 residues. As DNA, the CDR3 is TGTGCCAGTAGTAGACTAGGTTCCTACAATGAGCAGTTCTTC. Amino acid sequence: CASSRLGSYNEQFF.

V gene TRBV7-9 combines with J gene TRBJ2-1; possible D gene TRBD2, 5 bases. The length of the CDR3 is 14 residues. The germline V gene encodes CDR1 SEHNR and CDR2 FQNEAQ (reference sequence). The V end lost 4 bases, the J end lost 9 bases, and 16 bases lay between the germline ends. The CDR3 loop is CASSYRTGGVEQFF. The CDR3 DNA reads TGTGCCAGCAGCTACCGGACTGGAGGTGTTGAGCAGTTCTTC. Based on the CDR3 plus reference TRBV7-9 and TRBJ2-1, the full variable domain is DTGVSQNPRHKITKRGQNVTFRCDPISEHNRLYWYRQTLGQGPEFLTYFQNEAQLEKSRLLSDRFSAERPKGSFSTLEIQRTEQGDSAMYLCASSYRTGGVEQFFGPGTRLTVL.

This clone has just one count. The CDR3 DNA is TGTGCCAGCGGCGACACAGGGGGTTCTAATGAAAAACTGTTTTTT. This translates into CASGDTGGSNEKLFF. The rearrangement links TRBV27 to TRBJ1-4; 8 bases fit TRBD1. Germline CDR1 and CDR2: MNHEY and SMNVEV (reference sequence). Trimming cost V 8 bases and J 3 bases; bases outside gene matches: 8. This CDR3 comprises 15 residues.

This rearrangement joins TRBV9 to TRBJ2-4, with D maybe TRBD2 (6 bases). V lost 4 bases to trimming and J lost 5 bases, with 10 bases between them. The V gene's germline CDR1 is SGDLS and CDR2 YYNGEE. The CDR3 totals 13 residues. CDR3 bases: TGTGCCAGCAGCCTGGGACTTCAAAACATTCAGTACTTC. Amino acid sequence: CASSLGLQNIQYF. Using reference TRBV9 and TRBJ2-4 for the parts outside the CDR3, the full variable domain is DSGVTQTPKHLITATGQRVTLRCSPRSGDLSVYWYQQSLDQGLQFLIQYYNGEERAKGNILERFSAQQFPDLHSELNLSSLELGDSALYFCASSLGLQNIQYFGAGTRLSVL.

The chain recombines TRBV11-2 with TRBJ2-1; D remains unclear. V was cut by 1 base and J by 0 bases, with 7 bases left in between. Per germline, CDR1 SGHAT and CDR2 FQNNGV. The CDR3 extends over 15 amino acids. The CDR3 loop reads CASSLAPSSYNEQFF. The CDR3 region has the DNA TGTGCCAGCAGCTTAGCGCCTAGCTCCTACAATGAGCAGTTCTTC.

The rearrangement uses TRBV19 and TRBJ1-2; no firm D call. Trimming took off 1 base at V and 6 bases at J, with 9 bases between the two ends. The CDR3 runs 13 residues. CDR1 and CDR2 (germline): LNHDA, SQIVND (reference sequence). CDR3 bases: TGTGCCAGTAGTATAGTAGGGTCGGATGGCTACACCTTC. This encodes CASSIVGSDGYTF.

The chain employs TRBV11-1 and TRBJ1-1; D perhaps matches TRBD1 (5 bases). Trimming stripped 3 bases from V and 1 base from J, with 12 bases between. The germline V gene encodes CDR1 SGHAT and CDR2 FQDESV (reference sequence). This CDR3 has 15 amino acids. The DNA for the CDR3 is TGTGCCAGCAGCTTTTTTGGACACGGGAACACTGAAGCTTTCTTT. Its protein is CASSFFGHGNTEAFF.

The chain employs TRBV19 and TRBJ1-2, with a possible D match to TRBD1 (5 bases). V was trimmed by 1 base and J by 1 base, leaving 10 bases between them. In germline, CDR1 is LNHDA, CDR2 SQIVND (reference sequence). The CDR3 is 15 residues long. The CDR3 is CASSIGGRFNYGYTF. The DNA of the CDR3 is TGTGCCAGTAGTATAGGGGGACGGTTTAACTATGGCTACACCTTC.

The rearrangement joins TRBV27 to TRBJ1-3; D is unclear. Trimming took 4 bases from V and 4 from J, leaving 8 bases between them. This CDR3 comprises 13 residues. Germline V gene data show CDR1 as MNHEY and CDR2 as SMNVEV (reference sequence). As DNA, the CDR3 is TGTGCCAGCAGTTGGAAAGGGGGAAACACCATATATTTT. The encoded protein is CASSWKGGNTIYF.

The chain has TRBV2 and TRBJ2-3, with 10 bases fitting TRBD2. The CDR3 sequence is 14 residues long. With 10 bases clipped from V and 2 bases from J, the junction kept 6 bases outside the gene matches. Per germline, CDR1 SNHLY and CDR2 FYNNEI. CDR3 sequence reads: CAIPGTSATDTQYF. The CDR3 DNA sequence: TGTGCCATCCCCGGGACTAGCGCCACAGATACGCAGTATTTT.

A single count supports this clone. The gene calls are TRBV4-1 and TRBJ2-3; 8 positions agree with TRBD2. The trim removed 0 bases at V and 0 bases at J, leaving 2 bases unmatched. The CDR3 extends over 16 amino acids. From germline, CDR1 is MGHRA and CDR2 YSYEKL. In DNA form, the CDR3 reads TGCGCCAGCAGCCAAGAGATAGCGGGGAGCACAGATACGCAGTATTTT. The encoded protein is CASSQEIAGSTDTQYF.

This chain links TRBV7-6 with TRBJ2-7; 11 bases agree with TRBD1. The CDR3 runs to 16 residues. V lost 1 base, J lost 2 bases, and 4 bases stayed unmatched. Per germline, CDR1 SGHVS and CDR2 FNYEAQ. This CDR3 reads CASSLERGQGAYEQYF. CDR3 nucleotide sequence: TGTGCCAGCAGCTTAGAACGGGGACAGGGGGCCTACGAGCAGTACTTC.

The V call is TRBV6-1, the J call TRBJ1-1; D call uncertain. This CDR3 is built from 19 residues. CDR1 is MNHNS and CDR2 is SASEGT in the germline V gene. Trimming removed 4 bases from V and 0 bases from J, with 24 bases in between. CDR3 sequence: CASSGAFWEGNIMNTEAFF. The CDR3 DNA is TGTGCCAGCAGTGGGGCCTTTTGGGAGGGAAATATCATGAACACTGAAGCTTTCTTT.

The chain links TRBV29-1 to TRBJ2-3; 8 positions match TRBD2. The CDR3 loop spans 14 amino acids. J lost 0 bases, V lost 5 bases, and 4 bases had no gene match. CDR1 and CDR2 from the germline V gene are SQVTM and ANQGSEA. The CDR3: CSVRGGLSTDTQYF. CDR3 DNA sequence: TGCAGCGTTCGGGGGGGCCTTAGCACAGATACGCAGTATTTT.

The chain employs TRBV27 and TRBJ2-3; no clear D. V was shortened by 7 bases and J by 3 bases, with 14 bases between the two germline ends. The germline V gene encodes CDR1 MNHEY and CDR2 SMNVEV (reference sequence). The CDR3 is made up of 14 amino acids. The CDR3 loop reads CASTLGGATDTQYF. DNA of the CDR3: TGTGCCAGCACTTTGGGCGGCGCGACAGATACGCAGTATTTT.

The rearrangement joins TRBV6-5 to TRBJ2-7, with 7 bases lining up with TRBD2. V was pared by 6 bases and J by 4 bases, with 0 bases of the junction left unmatched. CDR3 length: 11 amino acids. The germline V gene encodes CDR1 MNHEY and CDR2 SVGAGI. The CDR3 region has the DNA TGTGCCAGCAGACTAGCGTACGAGCAGTACTTC. Its protein product is CASRLAYEQYF.

On this clone: The same CDR3 also results from other DNA sequences found in this sample. The chain uses TRBV7-2 and TRBJ1-1; TRBD1 might be the D (5 bases). Germline CDR1 is SGHTA and CDR2 is FQGNSA. This CDR3 spans 12 amino acids. V was pared by 1 base and J by 6 bases, with 6 bases between. The CDR3 region is CASSLGGAEAFF. In DNA, the CDR3 is TGTGCCAGCAGCTTAGGGGGCGCTGAAGCTTTCTTT.

CDR3 protein: CASSDLAGGPGETQYF. As DNA, the CDR3 is TGTGCCAGCAGTGACCTAGCGGGAGGGCCGGGGGAGACCCAGTACTTC. This chain links TRBV6-1 with TRBJ2-5; 12 bases align to TRBD2. From germline, CDR1 is MNHNS and CDR2 SASEGT. Unmatched junction bases numbered 7, after V lost 3 bases and J lost 5 bases. CDR3 length equals 16 residues.

In this sample, this clone turned up once. This chain joins TRBV28 and TRBJ2-7, with TRBD2 matching 9 bases. CDR1 MDHEN and CDR2 SYDVKM come from the germline V gene. V was clipped by 0 bases and J by 0 bases; unmatched bases: 3. The CDR3 sequence is 16 residues long. The CDR3 DNA sequence: TGTGCCAGCAGTTTATGGGGCGGGAGGGCCTCCTACGAGCAGTACTTC. Encoded protein: CASSLWGGRASYEQYF.

The chain has TRBV2 and TRBJ2-3; 9 bases align to TRBD2. V was clipped by 4 bases and J by 3 bases; unmatched bases: 5. Germline V gene sequence: CDR1 SNHLY, CDR2 FYNNEI. The CDR3 has 15 residues. This chain's CDR3 is CASSVGLAGTDTQYF. DNA of the CDR3: TGTGCCAGCAGTGTGGGTCTAGCGGGAACAGATACGCAGTATTTT.

The chain couples TRBV5-6 to TRBJ2-3; unclear D gene. Looked up from germline, CDR1 is SGHDT and CDR2 is YYEEEE. The CDR3 spans 12 residues. With 2 bases removed from V and 5 bases from J, the gap between germline ends came to 6 bases. CDR3 loop: CASSLSGDTQYF. As DNA, the CDR3 is TGTGCCAGCAGCTTATCAGGAGATACGCAGTATTTT.

V and J are TRBV6-1 and TRBJ2-3, with TRBD2 matching 9 bases. V shed 0 bases and J 2 bases; nucleotides not matched to a gene: 6. The CDR3 consists of 17 residues. CDR1 MNHNS and CDR2 SASEGT come from the germline V gene. CDR3 coding DNA: TGTGCCAGCAGTGAAGCGAGACTAGCGGAAGTCACAGATACGCAGTATTTT. This encodes CASSEARLAEVTDTQYF.

The chain joins TRBV28 to TRBJ2-5; 8 bases map to TRBD1. Trimming cost V 6 bases and J 2 bases; bases outside gene matches: 5. Germline V gene lookup returns CDR1 MDHEN and CDR2 SYDVKM. This CDR3 comprises 14 residues. CDR3 sequence (DNA): TGTGCCAGCAGACGGGACAGGCTACAAGAGACCCAGTACTTC. It yields the protein CASRRDRLQETQYF.

The chain combines TRBV27 with TRBJ2-1; no clear D. V was clipped by 1 base and J by 0 bases, with 7 bases between them. Germline CDR1 is MNHEY and CDR2 is SMNVEV (reference sequence). There are 15 residues in the CDR3. The CDR3 bases are TGTGCCAGCAGTTTATTACCGGTCTCCTACAATGAGCAGTTCTTC. Translated: CASSLLPVSYNEQFF.

The J gene is TRBJ2-2, the V gene TRBV4-3; TRBD1 matches at 10 bases. The CDR3 runs to 16 residues. The V and J ends lost 8 bases and 5 bases, in that order; junction bases with no gene match: 11. The germline V gene has CDR1 LGHNA and CDR2 YSLEER. CDR3 loop: CASATETGGWTGELFF. CDR3 sequence (DNA): TGCGCCAGCGCGACGGAGACAGGGGGCTGGACCGGGGAGCTGTTTTTT.

A single count supports this clone. The chain recombines TRBV10-2 with TRBJ1-5; D remains ambiguous. Trimming cost V 6 bases and J 7 bases, with 10 bases left between them. The CDR3 is 12 amino acids. The germline CDR1 and CDR2 sequences are WSHSY and SAAADI. The chain's CDR3 is CASSKGGQPQHF. The CDR3 region has the DNA TGCGCCAGCAGCAAGGGAGGGCAGCCCCAGCATTTT.

The rearrangement uses TRBV11-2 and TRBJ1-4; D perhaps matches TRBD1 (6 bases). The germline V gene has CDR1 SGHAT and CDR2 FQNNGV. This CDR3 contains 17 residues. Trimming took 2 bases from V and 0 from J, leaving 13 bases between them. CDR3 in amino acids: CASSLRTGYATNEKLFF. CDR3 in DNA: TGTGCCAGCAGCTTACGAACAGGGTATGCAACTAATGAAAAACTGTTTTTT.

J is TRBJ2-2 and V is TRBV30; TRBD1 agrees at 8 bases. Germline V lookup: CDR1 GTSNPN, CDR2 SVGIG (reference sequence). With V trimmed by 1 base and J by 4 bases, 5 bases remained unmatched. The CDR3 length is 15 residues. The chain's CDR3 is CAWSGGTGLTGELFF. Here the CDR3 DNA reads TGTGCCTGGAGTGGCGGGACAGGACTCACCGGGGAGCTGTTTTTT.